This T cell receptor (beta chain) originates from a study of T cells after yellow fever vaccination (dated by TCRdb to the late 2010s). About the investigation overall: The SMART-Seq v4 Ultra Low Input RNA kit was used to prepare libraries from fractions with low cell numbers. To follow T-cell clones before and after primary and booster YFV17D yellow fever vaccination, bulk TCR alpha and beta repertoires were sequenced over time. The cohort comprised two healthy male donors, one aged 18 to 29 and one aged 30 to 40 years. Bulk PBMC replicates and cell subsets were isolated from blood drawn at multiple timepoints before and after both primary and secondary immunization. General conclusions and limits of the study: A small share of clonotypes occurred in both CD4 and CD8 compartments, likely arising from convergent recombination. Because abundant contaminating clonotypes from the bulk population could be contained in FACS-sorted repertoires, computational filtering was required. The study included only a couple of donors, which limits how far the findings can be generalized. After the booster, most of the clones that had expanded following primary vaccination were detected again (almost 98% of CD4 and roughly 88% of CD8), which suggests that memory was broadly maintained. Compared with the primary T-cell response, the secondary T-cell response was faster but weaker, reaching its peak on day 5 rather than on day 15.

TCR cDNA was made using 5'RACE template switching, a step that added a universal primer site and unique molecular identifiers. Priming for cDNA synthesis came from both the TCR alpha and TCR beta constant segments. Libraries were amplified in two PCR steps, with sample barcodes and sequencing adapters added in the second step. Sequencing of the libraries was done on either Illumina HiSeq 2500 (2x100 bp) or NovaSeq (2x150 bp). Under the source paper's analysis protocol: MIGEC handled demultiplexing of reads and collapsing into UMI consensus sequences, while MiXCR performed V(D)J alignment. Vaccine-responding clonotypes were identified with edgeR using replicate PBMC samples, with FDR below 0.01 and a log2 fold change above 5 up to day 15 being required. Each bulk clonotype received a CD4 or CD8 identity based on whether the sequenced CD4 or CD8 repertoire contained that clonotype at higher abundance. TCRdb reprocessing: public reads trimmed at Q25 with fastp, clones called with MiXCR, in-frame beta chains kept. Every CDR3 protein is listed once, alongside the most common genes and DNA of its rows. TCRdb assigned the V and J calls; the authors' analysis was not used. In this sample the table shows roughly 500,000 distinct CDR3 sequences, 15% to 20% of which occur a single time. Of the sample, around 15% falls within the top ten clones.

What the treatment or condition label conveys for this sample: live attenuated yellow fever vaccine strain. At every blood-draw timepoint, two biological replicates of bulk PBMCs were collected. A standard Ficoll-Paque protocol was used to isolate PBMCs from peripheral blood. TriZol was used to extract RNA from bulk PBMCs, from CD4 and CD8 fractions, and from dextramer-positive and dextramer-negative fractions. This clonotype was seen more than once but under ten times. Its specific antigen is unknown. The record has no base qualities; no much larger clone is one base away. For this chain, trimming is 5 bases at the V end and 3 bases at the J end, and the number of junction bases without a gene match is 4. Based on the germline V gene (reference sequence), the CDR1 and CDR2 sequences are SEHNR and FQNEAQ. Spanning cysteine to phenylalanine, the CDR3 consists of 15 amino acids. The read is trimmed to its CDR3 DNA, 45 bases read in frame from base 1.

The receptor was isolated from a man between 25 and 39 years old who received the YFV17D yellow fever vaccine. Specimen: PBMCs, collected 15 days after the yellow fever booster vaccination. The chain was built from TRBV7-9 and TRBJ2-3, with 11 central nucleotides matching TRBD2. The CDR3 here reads CASSMGLAVTDTQYF. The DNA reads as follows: TGTGCCAGCAGCATGGGACTAGCGGTGACAGATACGCAGTATTTT.